This is a list of T cell receptor beta chains from one sample in a study of T cells after yellow fever vaccination. TCRdb re-analysed the 5' RACE reads in MiXCR, keeping a single row per CDR3 protein. The table includes 500,000 to 650,000 distinct CDR3 sequences, about 12% detected once. The sequencing here drew on PBMCs, taken on the day of the yellow fever booster vaccination. The receptors were sampled from a man aged 25 to 40 who received the YFV17D yellow fever vaccine. Both conserved end residues are part of each CDR3. A D gene is named only where the DNA matches it firmly. For some rows the clone size is stated as once, few or many, or as a class when expanded; others skip it.

few,TRBD2,TRBJ2-2,TRBV7-2,CASSSTSGIITGELFF,TGTGCCAGCAGCTCCACTAGCGGGATAATCACCGGGGAGCTGTTTTTT
NA,NA,TRBJ2-1,TRBV7-8,CASSLLPSLTGGSRNEQFF,TGTGCCAGCAGCTTATTACCCTCCCTCACCGGCGGCTCAAGGAATGAGCAGTTCTTC
NA,NA,TRBJ2-1,TRBV19,CASSTGGTSNYNEQFF,TGTGCCAGTAGTACAGGGGGGACTAGTAATTACAATGAGCAGTTCTTC
NA,TRBD1,TRBJ1-6,TRBV2,CASSETGQGVSPLHF,TGTGCCAGCAGTGAAACAGGACAGGGGGTCTCACCCCTCCACTTT
NA,NA,TRBJ2-7,TRBV4-3,CASSQDWGPREQYF,TGCGCCAGCAGCCAAGATTGGGGCCCCCGAGAGCAGTACTTC
NA,NA,TRBJ2-7,TRBV29-1,CSVTPGTNTYEQYF,TGCAGCGTTACCCCGGGGACAAATACCTACGAGCAGTACTTC
NA,NA,TRBJ2-5,TRBV21-1,CASSVFGGSDQETQYF,TGTGCCAGCAGCGTATTTGGGGGTAGTGATCAAGAGACCCAGTACTTC
few,TRBD1,TRBJ2-6,TRBV19,CASRDRGLGANVLTF,TGTGCCAGTCGGGACAGGGGGCTTGGGGCCAACGTCCTGACTTTC
few,TRBD2,TRBJ2-1,TRBV7-2,CASSLAKGTSVLPYNEQFF,TGTGCCAGCAGCTTAGCCAAGGGGACTAGCGTCCTTCCCTACAATGAGCAGTTCTTC
NA,TRBD1,TRBJ2-7,TRBV11-1,CASSPRPGTGEIVSSYEQYF,TGTGCCAGCAGCCCTAGACCCGGGACAGGGGAGATTGTTAGCTCCTACGAGCAGTACTTC
few,TRBD2,TRBJ2-7,TRBV7-8,CASSLDAGGPREQYF,TGTGCCAGCAGCTTAGATGCGGGAGGGCCTCGAGAGCAGTACTTC
few,TRBD1,TRBJ2-2,TRBV7-2,CASSLVGTGGTGELFF,TGTGCCAGCAGCTTAGTCGGAACAGGGGGCACCGGGGAGCTGTTTTTT
NA,NA,TRBJ1-1,TRBV20-1,CSARPSGRVTEAFF,TGCAGTGCTAGACCTTCCGGCAGGGTTACTGAAGCTTTCTTT
NA,NA,TRBJ2-7,TRBV10-3,CAMGTYYEQYF,TGTGCCATGGGGACCTACTACGAGCAGTACTTC
many,TRBD1,TRBJ1-1,TRBV2,CASRVTGEGTEAFF,TGTGCCAGCAGGGTTACAGGGGAGGGGACTGAAGCTTTCTTT
NA,NA,TRBJ2-7,TRBV29-1,CSVVLGIAQVDEQYF,TGCAGCGTTGTCCTCGGGATCGCACAAGTCGACGAGCAGTACTTC
NA,NA,TRBJ2-3,TRBV5-1,CASSSNRDTQYF,TGCGCCAGCAGCTCAAACCGAGATACGCAGTATTTT
many,NA,TRBJ1-1,TRBV5-1,CASSRQNTEAFF,TGCGCCAGCAGCCGACAGAACACTGAAGCTTTCTTT
NA,NA,TRBJ1-6,TRBV5-1,CASSLGVWGSSYNSPLHF,TGCGCCAGCAGCTTGGGTGTCTGGGGCAGCTCCTATAATTCACCCCTCCACTTT
NA,TRBD1,TRBJ1-1,TRBV11-2,CASSSLDRGLGWGTEAFF,TGTGCCAGCAGCTCCCTTGACAGGGGGCTTGGTTGGGGCACTGAAGCTTTCTTT
NA,NA,TRBJ2-1,TRBV29-1,CSAPRRTAGIGEQFF,TGCAGCGCCCCGAGAAGGACAGCTGGAATAGGGGAGCAGTTCTTC
NA,NA,TRBJ2-5,TRBV20-1,CSASDRDQETQYF,TGCAGTGCTTCGGACAGAGACCAAGAGACCCAGTACTTC
NA,NA,TRBJ2-2,TRBV20-1,CSARGGTGDSTGELFF,TGCAGTGCTAGGGGGGGGACAGGAGACTCTACCGGGGAGCTGTTTTTT
NA,TRBD1,TRBJ2-7,TRBV20-1,CSARIGTGLYEQYF,TGCAGTGCTAGGATAGGGACAGGACTCTACGAGCAGTACTTC
few,NA,TRBJ1-1,TRBV6-5,CASSYSALPRTTEAFF,TGTGCCAGCAGTTACTCGGCCCTCCCTCGGACCACTGAAGCTTTCTTT
NA,TRBD1,TRBJ1-2,TRBV5-1,CASSYGTRTGYGYTF,TGCGCCAGCAGCTATGGGACAAGGACAGGCTATGGCTACACCTTC
few,NA,TRBJ1-2,TRBV19,CASLTAGTPGGYTF,TGTGCCAGTTTAACCGCCGGGACCCCTGGGGGCTACACCTTC
NA,TRBD1,TRBJ1-5,TRBV7-2,CASRGQFGQPQHF,TGTGCCAGCAGGGGACAGTTCGGGCAGCCCCAGCATTTT
many,NA,TRBJ2-2,TRBV7-2,CASSLVAGTLFF,TGTGCCAGCAGCTTAGTAGCAGGGACCCTGTTTTTT
NA,NA,TRBJ2-7,TRBV7-9,CASSLLAGSNSYEQYF,TGTGCCAGCAGCTTATTGGCAGGGTCAAACTCCTACGAGCAGTACTTC
NA,TRBD2,TRBJ2-1,TRBV6-2/TRBV6-3,CASKSAGDRDEQFF,TGTGCCAGCAAGTCAGCGGGAGATCGGGATGAGCAGTTCTTC
NA,TRBD1,TRBJ2-7,TRBV7-2,CASSLGSGTGIPYEQYF,TGTGCCAGCAGCCTCGGTTCCGGGACAGGGATACCTTACGAGCAGTACTTC
NA,NA,TRBJ2-2,TRBV28,CASRTLRVDGELFF,TGTGCCAGCAGGACTTTAAGGGTTGACGGGGAGCTGTTTTTT
few,NA,TRBJ1-4,TRBV7-2,CASSLGGGKLFF,TGTGCCAGCAGCTTGGGGGGCGGAAAACTGTTTTTT
NA,TRBD2,TRBJ2-7,TRBV28,CASSFPWGLAGAGEQYF,TGTGCCAGCAGTTTCCCCTGGGGACTAGCGGGAGCAGGCGAGCAGTACTTC
many,NA,TRBJ1-5,TRBV5-1,CASSRDGRGGNQPQHF,TGCGCCAGCAGCCGCGATGGGCGGGGTGGCAATCAGCCCCAGCATTTT
few,NA,TRBJ2-1,TRBV14,CASSQSAANEQFF,TGTGCCAGCAGCCAAAGCGCCGCCAATGAGCAGTTCTTC
few,NA,TRBJ1-1,TRBV7-2,CASSLSSGTDLEAFF,TGTGCCAGCAGTCTTAGCTCCGGGACCGACCTTGAAGCTTTCTTT
few,NA,TRBJ2-7,TRBV6-5,CASSYGHGYEQYF,TGTGCCAGCAGTTACGGACACGGCTACGAGCAGTACTTC
NA,TRBD1,TRBJ2-7,TRBV6-1,CASSARTGDEQYF,TGTGCCAGCAGTGCCCGGACAGGGGACGAGCAGTACTTC
few,TRBD1,TRBJ2-2,TRBV20-1,CSASGTGATGELFF,TGCAGTGCCTCCGGGACAGGAGCCACCGGGGAGCTGTTTTTT